The TCR beta chain under discussion was sequenced for a study of identical twins. This clonotype was seen only once. Its specificity is unknown. Study outcomes and limitations: Monozygotic twin pairs showed more out-of-frame TCR alpha sharing than models estimated. Findings depended on cross-sectional statistics rather than tracking the same donors.

Addition of a universal primer site occurred through template switching, and cDNA carried unique molecular identifiers. MiXCR was run by TCRdb on the 5' RACE reads, yielding one entry per CDR3 protein. The sample contains about 690,000 distinct CDR3 sequences, around 6.1% of which appear only once. This CDR3 comprises 13 residues. The germline V gene has CDR1 DFQATT and CDR2 SNEGSKA (reference sequence). V gene TRBV20-1 combines with J gene TRBJ2-5, with 10 bases lining up with TRBD2. Sequences were obtained from naive T cells sorted from blood. The sequence was collected from a man younger than 35 in good health. The CDR3 sequence is CGVPRSGRETQYF. The CDR3 DNA reads as TGCGGTGTGCCCCGTAGCGGGAGGGAGACCCAGTACTTC.